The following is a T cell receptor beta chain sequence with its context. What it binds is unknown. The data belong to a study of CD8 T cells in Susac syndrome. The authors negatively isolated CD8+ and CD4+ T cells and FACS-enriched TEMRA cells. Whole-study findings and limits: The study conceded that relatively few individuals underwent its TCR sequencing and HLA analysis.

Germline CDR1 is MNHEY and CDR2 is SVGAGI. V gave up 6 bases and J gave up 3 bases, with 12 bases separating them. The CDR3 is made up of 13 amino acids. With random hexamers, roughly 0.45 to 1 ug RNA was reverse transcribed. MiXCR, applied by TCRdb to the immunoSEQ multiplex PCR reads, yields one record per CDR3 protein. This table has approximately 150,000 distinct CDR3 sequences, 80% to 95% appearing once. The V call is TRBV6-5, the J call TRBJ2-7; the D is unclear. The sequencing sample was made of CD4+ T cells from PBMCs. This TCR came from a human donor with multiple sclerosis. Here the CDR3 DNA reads TGTGCCAGCAGATCCCGCCATCTCTACGAGCAGTACTTC. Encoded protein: CASRSRHLYEQYF.